The 5 T cell receptor beta chains reported below all come from one sample, sequenced in a study of graft-versus-host responses after intestinal transplantation. Graft tissue was processed to release intraepithelial and lamina propria lymphocytes. Generated by immunoSEQ multiplex PCR, the TCRdb table keeps only in-frame clones and is missing some. The table records about 18,000 clones, roughly three quarters of them present only once. This specimen was ileum tissue, taken 450 to 490 days after intestinal transplant. The receptors come from a human patient who received an intestinal transplant, so some T cells may come from the graft donor.

This clone was seen a handful of times. V is TRBV4-1 and J is TRBJ1-5; D may be TRBD1 (6 bases). Germline V gives CDR1 MGHRA, CDR2 YSYEKL. The germline V and J ends were trimmed by 1 base and 3 bases, with 22 bases remaining between them. The CDR3 spans 19 residues. Here the CDR3 DNA reads TGCGCCAGCAGCCAAGTGGGGCAGGGGCGCCTTCGGGACAATCAGCCCCAGCATTTT. It is translated as CASSQVGQGRLRDNQPQHF.

This chain links TRBV9 with TRBJ1-3, with D possibly matching TRBD1 (5 bases). Trimming took 4 bases from V and 5 from J, leaving 16 bases between them. Germline V gene data show CDR1 as SGDLS and CDR2 as YYNGEE. The CDR3 extends over 15 amino acids. As DNA, the CDR3 is TGTGCCAGCAGCCCTCAGACAGACATACGAAACACCATATATTTT. It specifies CASSPQTDIRNTIYF.

The chain combines TRBV7-8 with TRBJ1-5; D is perhaps TRBD1 (5 bases). V was pared by 8 bases and J by 6 bases, with 14 bases between. There are 13 residues in the CDR3. Germline lookup yields CDR1 SGHVS and CDR2 FQNEAQ. The CDR3 sequence: CASGQGQSQPQHF. The CDR3 DNA sequence: TGTGCCAGCGGGCAGGGCCAGAGTCAGCCCCAGCATTTT. Together with reference TRBV7-8 and TRBJ1-5, the CDR3 gives the full variable domain: GAGVSQSPRYKVAKRGQDVALRCDPISGHVSLFWYQQALGQGPEFLTYFQNEAQLDKSGLPSDRFFAERPEGSVSTLKIQRTQQEDSAVYLCASGQGQSQPQHFGDGTRLSIL.

This clone was observed a few times. As DNA, the CDR3 is TGTGCCAGCTCGCCCACTCGGACAGGGGGCAGCACCGGGGAGCTGTTTTTT. Its protein is CASSPTRTGGSTGELFF. The genes are TRBV18 and TRBJ2-2, with 11 bases that match TRBD1. Germline CDR1 and CDR2: KGHSH and LQKENI. CDR3 size: 17 residues. V trimming: 6 bases; J trimming: 4 bases; junction bases outside the gene matches: 10.

V is TRBV27 and J is TRBJ1-6; possibly TRBD1 for D (5 bases). V was clipped by 0 bases and J by 5 bases, with 11 bases between them. The CDR3 has 16 residues. CDR1 MNHEY and CDR2 SMNVEV come from the germline V gene (reference sequence). The CDR3 region has the DNA TGTGCCAGCAGTTTATCCGGCAGGGTCAATAATTCACCCCTCCACTTT. Amino acid sequence: CASSLSGRVNNSPLHF.